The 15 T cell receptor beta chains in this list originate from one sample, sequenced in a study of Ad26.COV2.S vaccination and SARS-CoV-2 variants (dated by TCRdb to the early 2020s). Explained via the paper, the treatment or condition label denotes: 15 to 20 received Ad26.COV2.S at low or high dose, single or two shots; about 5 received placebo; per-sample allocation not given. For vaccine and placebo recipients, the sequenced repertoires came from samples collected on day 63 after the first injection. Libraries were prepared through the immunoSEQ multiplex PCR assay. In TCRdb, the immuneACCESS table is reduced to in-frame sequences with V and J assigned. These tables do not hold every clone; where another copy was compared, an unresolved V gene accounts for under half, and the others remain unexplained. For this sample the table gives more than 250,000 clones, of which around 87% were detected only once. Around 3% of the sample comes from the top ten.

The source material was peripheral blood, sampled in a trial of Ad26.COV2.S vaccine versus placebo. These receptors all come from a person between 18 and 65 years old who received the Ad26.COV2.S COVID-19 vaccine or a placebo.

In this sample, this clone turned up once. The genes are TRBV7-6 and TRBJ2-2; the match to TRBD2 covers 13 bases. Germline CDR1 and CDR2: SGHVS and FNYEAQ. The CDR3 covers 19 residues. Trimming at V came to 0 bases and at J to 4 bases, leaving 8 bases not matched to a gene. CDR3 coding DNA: TGTGCCAGCAGCTTAGCGTCCTGGACTAGCGGGGGCCTCACCGGGGAGCTGTTTTTT. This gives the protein CASSLASWTSGGLTGELFF.

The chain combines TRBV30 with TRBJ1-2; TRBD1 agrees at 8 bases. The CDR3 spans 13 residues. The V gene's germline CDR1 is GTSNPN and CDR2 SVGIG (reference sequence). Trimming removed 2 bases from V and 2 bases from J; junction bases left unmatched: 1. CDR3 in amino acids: CAWSPGGNYGYTF. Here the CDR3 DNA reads TGTGCCTGGAGTCCAGGGGGCAACTATGGCTACACCTTC.

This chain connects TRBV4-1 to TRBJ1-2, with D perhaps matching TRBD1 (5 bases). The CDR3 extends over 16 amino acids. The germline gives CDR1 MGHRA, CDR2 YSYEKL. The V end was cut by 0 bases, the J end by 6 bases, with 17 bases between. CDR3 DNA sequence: TGCGCCAGCAGCCAAGATTGGGCAGGGAGGGGTGATGGCTACACCTTC. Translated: CASSQDWAGRGDGYTF.

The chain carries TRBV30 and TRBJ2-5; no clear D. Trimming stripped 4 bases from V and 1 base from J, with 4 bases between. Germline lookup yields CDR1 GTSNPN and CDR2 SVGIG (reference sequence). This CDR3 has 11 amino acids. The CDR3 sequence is CAWTSQETQYF. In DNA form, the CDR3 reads TGTGCCTGGACGTCCCAAGAGACCCAGTACTTC. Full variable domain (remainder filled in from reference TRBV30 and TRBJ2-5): SQTIHQWPATLVQPVGSPLSLECTVEGTSNPNLYWYRQAAGRGLQLLFYSVGIGQISSEVPQNLSASRPQDRQFILSSKKLLLSDSGFYLCAWTSQETQYFGPGTRLLVL.

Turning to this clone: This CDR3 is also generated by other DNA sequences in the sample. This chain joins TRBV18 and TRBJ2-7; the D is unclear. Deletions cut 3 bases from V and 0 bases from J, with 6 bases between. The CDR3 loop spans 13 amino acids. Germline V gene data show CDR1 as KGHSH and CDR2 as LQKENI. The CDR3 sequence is CASSPPASYEQYF. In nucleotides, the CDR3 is TGTGCCAGCTCACCCCCCGCCTCCTACGAGCAGTACTTC. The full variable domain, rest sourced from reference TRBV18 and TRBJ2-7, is NAGVMQNPRHLVRRRGQEARLRCSPMKGHSHVYWYRQLPEEGLKFMVYLQKENIIDESGMPKERFSAEFPKEGPSILRIQQVVRGDSAAYFCASSPPASYEQYFGPGTRLTVT.

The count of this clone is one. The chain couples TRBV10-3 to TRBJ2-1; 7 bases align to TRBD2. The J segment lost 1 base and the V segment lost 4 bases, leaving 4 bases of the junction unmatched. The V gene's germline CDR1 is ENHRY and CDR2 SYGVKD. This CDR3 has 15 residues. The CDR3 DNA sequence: TGTGCCATCAGTGGTACGGGAGGATCCTACAATGAGCAGTTCTTC. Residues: CAISGTGGSYNEQFF.

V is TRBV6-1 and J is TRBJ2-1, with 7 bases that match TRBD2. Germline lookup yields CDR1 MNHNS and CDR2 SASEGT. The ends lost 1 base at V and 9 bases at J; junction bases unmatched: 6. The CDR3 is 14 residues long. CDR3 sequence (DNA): TGTGCCAGCAGTGAAGTTTTTAGGGAGGGTGAGCAGTTCTTC. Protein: CASSEVFREGEQFF.

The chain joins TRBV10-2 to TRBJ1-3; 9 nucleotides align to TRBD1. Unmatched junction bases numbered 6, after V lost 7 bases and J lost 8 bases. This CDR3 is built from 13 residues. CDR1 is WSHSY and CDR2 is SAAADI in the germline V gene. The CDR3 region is CASMRQGGDTIYF. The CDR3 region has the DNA TGCGCCAGCATGAGACAGGGGGGGGACACCATATATTTT.

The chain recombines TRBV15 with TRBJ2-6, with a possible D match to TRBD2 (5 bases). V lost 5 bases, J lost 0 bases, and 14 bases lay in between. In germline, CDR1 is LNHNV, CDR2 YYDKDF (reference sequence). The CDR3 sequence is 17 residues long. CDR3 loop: CATSPPVGSSGANVLTF. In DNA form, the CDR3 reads TGTGCCACCAGCCCCCCGGTGGGGAGCTCTGGGGCCAACGTCCTGACTTTC.

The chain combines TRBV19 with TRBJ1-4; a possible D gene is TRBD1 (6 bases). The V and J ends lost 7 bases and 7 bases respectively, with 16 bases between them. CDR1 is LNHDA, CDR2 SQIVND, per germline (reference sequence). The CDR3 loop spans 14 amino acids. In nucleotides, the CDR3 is TGTGCCAGTACGTCCACAGGGAGGGTTGAAAAACTGTTTTTT. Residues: CASTSTGRVEKLFF. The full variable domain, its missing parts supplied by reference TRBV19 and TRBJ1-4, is DGGITQSPKYLFRKEGQNVTLSCEQNLNHDAMYWYRQDPGQGLRLIYYSQIVNDFQKGDIAEGYSVSREKKESFPLTVTSAQKNPTAFYLCASTSTGRVEKLFFGSGTQLSVL.

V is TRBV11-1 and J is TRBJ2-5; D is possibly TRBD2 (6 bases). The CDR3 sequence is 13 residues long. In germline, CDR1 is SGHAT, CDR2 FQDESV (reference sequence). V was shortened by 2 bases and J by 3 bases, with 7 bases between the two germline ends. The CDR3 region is CASSLWGEETQYF. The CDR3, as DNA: TGTGCCAGCAGCTTATGGGGGGAAGAGACCCAGTACTTC.

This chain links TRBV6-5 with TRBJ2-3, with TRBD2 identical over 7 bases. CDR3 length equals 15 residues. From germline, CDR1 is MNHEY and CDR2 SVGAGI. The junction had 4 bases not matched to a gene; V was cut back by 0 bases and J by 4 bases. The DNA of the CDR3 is TGTGCCAGCAGTTACTCGAGCGGGAAGGCAGATACGCAGTATTTT. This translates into CASSYSSGKADTQYF.

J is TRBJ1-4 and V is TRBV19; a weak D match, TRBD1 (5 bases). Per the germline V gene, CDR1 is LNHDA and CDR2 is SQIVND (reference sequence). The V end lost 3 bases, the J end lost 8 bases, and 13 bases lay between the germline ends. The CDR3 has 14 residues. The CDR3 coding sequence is TGTGCCAGTAGTATCTCCAGGGCGGGGGAAAAACTGTTTTTT. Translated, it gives CASSISRAGEKLFF.

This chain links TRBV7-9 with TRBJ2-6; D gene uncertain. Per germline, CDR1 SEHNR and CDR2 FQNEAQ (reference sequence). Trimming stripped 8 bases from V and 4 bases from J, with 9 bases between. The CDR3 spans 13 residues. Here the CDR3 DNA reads TGTGCCAGCTGGGGTTACGGGGCCAACGTCCTGACTTTC. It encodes CASWGYGANVLTF.

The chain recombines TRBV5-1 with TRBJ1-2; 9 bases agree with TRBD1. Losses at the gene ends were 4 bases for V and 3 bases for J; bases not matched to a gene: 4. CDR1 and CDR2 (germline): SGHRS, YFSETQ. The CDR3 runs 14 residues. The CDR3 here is CASSRRQGDYGYTF. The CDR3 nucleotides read TGCGCCAGCAGCAGGAGACAGGGGGACTATGGCTACACCTTC.